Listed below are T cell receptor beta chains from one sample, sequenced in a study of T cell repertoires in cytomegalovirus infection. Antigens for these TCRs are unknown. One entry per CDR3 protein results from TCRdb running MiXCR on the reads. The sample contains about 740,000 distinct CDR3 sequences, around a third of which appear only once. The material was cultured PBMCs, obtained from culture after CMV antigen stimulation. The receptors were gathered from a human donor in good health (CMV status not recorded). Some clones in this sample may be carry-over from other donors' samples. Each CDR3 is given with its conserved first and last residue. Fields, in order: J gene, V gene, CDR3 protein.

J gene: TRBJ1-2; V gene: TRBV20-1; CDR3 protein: CSASRDRGEGGYTF
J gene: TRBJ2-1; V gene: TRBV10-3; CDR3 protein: CAISESEFGEQFF
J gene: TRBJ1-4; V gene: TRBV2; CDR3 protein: CASSRQGAGTNEKLFF
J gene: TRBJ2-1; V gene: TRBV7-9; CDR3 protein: CVSSSGSSYNEQFF
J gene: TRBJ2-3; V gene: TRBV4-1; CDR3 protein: CASSQEWLATDTQYF
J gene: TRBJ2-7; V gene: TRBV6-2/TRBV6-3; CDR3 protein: CASRDGLPSYEQYF
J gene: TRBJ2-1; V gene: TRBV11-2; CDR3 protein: CASSLGSRLEEFF
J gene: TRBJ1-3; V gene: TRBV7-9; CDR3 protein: CASSLRGSGENTIYF
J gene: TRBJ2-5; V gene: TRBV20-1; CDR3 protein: CSARVPSGFEETQYF
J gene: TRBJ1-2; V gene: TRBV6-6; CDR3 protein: CASSRLNYGYTF
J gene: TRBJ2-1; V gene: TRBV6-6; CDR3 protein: CASSYGPTGEQFF
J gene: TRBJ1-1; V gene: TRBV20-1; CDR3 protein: CSARAVMGSNEAFF
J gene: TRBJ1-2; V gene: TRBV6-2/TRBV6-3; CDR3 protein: CASSSPMNYGYTF